Listed here are 8 T cell receptor beta chains from one sample, sequenced in a study of blood T cells in healthy people across ages. Primers used in a second PCR of roughly 7 to 12 cycles were a sample-barcoded 5' primer and a J-beta primer mix. TCRdb analysed the 5' RACE reads with MiXCR anew, one entry per CDR3 protein. The sample carries over 600,000 distinct CDR3 sequences, roughly two fifths recorded once. Sequencing input: blood. The receptors here all came from a man aged 80 or over in good health.

The chain carries TRBV27 and TRBJ1-3; TRBD1 aligns across 10 bases. The trim removed 2 bases at V and 2 bases at J, leaving 0 bases unmatched. The germline V gene encodes CDR1 MNHEY and CDR2 SMNVEV (reference sequence). The CDR3 is 15 amino acids. CDR3 coding DNA: TGTGCCAGCAGTTTAGGGACAGGGGCTGGAAACACCATATATTTT. Protein sequence: CASSLGTGAGNTIYF.

The chain recombines TRBV6-5 with TRBJ2-2; TRBD2 is a possible D gene (5 bases). Germline values: CDR1 MNHEY, CDR2 SVGAGI. The CDR3 is made up of 13 amino acids. V lost 6 bases to trimming and J lost 6 bases, with 11 bases between them. The CDR3 DNA follows: TGTGCCAGCAGACCGCCGGGGTCCGGGGAGCTGTTTTTT. This translates into CASRPPGSGELFF.

For this clonotype: This may come from a read error, since a much larger clone is one base off. This chain links TRBV28 with TRBJ2-5; D may be TRBD1 (7 bases). With 6 bases removed from V and 5 bases from J, the gap between germline ends came to 13 bases. Germline CDR1 reads MDHEN; CDR2 reads SYDVKM. This CDR3 is 13 amino acids long. CDR3 residues: CASRTTGRETQYF. The CDR3 nucleotides read TGTGCCAGCAGGACGACAGGGAGGGAGACCCAGTACTTC.

The chain combines TRBV6-2 or TRBV6-3 with TRBJ2-7; 8 bases match TRBD2. Trimming cost V 5 bases and J 2 bases; bases outside gene matches: 5. Germline V CDR1 and CDR2: MNHEY, SVGEGT. There are 14 residues in the CDR3. The CDR3 region has the DNA TGTGCCAGCAGTGACGGGGGGGGAGCCTACGAGCAGTACTTC. It encodes CASSDGGGAYEQYF.

This clonotype showed up just a few times. The V gene is TRBV4-3, the J gene TRBJ2-4, with 7 bases lining up with TRBD1. CDR1 is LGHNA, CDR2 YSLEER, per germline. The V and J ends lost 3 bases and 6 bases, in that order; junction bases with no gene match: 5. The CDR3 length is 14 residues. CDR3 in DNA: TGCGCCAGCAGCCAGTTACAGGGGTCAAACATTCAGTACTTC. Translation: CASSQLQGSNIQYF.

The rearrangement links TRBV20-1 to TRBJ2-3; a possible D gene is TRBD2 (7 bases). The germline gives CDR1 DFQATT, CDR2 SNEGSKA (reference sequence). The CDR3 is 16 amino acids. Between the trimmed V and J ends, which lost 6 bases and 5 bases, there was a span of 24 bases. The CDR3 sequence is CSATLPHAGALDTQYF. CDR3 coding DNA: TGCAGTGCCACCCTTCCACATGCGGGGGCGTTAGATACGCAGTATTTT.

This chain connects TRBV6-6 to TRBJ1-5; no firm D call. The CDR3 consists of 13 residues. V lost 7 bases to trimming and J lost 7 bases, with 14 bases between them. The germline CDR1 and CDR2 sequences are MNHNY and SVGAGI (reference sequence). The CDR3: CASIKEDGQPQHF. The CDR3 coding sequence is TGTGCCAGCATAAAGGAGGACGGGCAGCCCCAGCATTTT.

In the case of this clonotype: A much larger clone sits a single nucleotide away, making a read error possible. The genes are TRBV20-1 and TRBJ2-1; tentative D call: TRBD2 (6 bases). CDR3 length: 16 residues. Per germline, CDR1 DFQATT and CDR2 SNEGSKA (reference sequence). CDR3 protein: CSGRPVRGNSYNEQFF. DNA for the CDR3: TGCAGTGGTAGACCGGTGCGGGGCAACTCCTACAATGAGCAGTTCTTC.